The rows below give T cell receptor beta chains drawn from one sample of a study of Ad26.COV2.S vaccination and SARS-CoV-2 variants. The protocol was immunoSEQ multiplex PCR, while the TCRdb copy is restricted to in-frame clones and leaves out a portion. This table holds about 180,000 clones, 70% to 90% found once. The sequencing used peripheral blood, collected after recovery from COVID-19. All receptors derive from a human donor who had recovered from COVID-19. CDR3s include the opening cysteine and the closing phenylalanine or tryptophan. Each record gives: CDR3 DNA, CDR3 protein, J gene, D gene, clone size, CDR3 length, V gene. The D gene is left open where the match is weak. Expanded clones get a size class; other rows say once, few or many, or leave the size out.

CDR3nt: TGTGCCAGCAGCCAAGAAAGGCCAGGGGGGATAGCTTTCTTT
CDR3aa: CASSQERPGGIAFF
j_gene: TRBJ1-1
d_gene: TRBD1
abundance: .
len: 14
v_gene: TRBV3-1/TRBV3-2

CDR3nt: TGTGCCAGCTCACCGAAAACAGCTAACTATGGCTACACCTTC
CDR3aa: CASSPKTANYGYTF
j_gene: TRBJ1-2
d_gene: .
abundance: once
len: 14
v_gene: TRBV18

CDR3nt: TGTGCCATCAGTAAGGGGGGGCTCTCCTACAATGAGCAGTTCTTC
CDR3aa: CAISKGGLSYNEQFF
j_gene: TRBJ2-1
d_gene: .
abundance: .
len: 15
v_gene: TRBV10-3

CDR3nt: TGCAGCGTCCTTGGACTGGCCTACGAGCAGTACTTC
CDR3aa: CSVLGLAYEQYF
j_gene: TRBJ2-7
d_gene: .
abundance: once
len: 12
v_gene: TRBV29-1

CDR3nt: TGTGCCAGCAGCCCCAAGGCTCGGTTCTACAATGAGCAGTTCTTC
CDR3aa: CASSPKARFYNEQFF
j_gene: TRBJ2-1
d_gene: .
abundance: .
len: 15
v_gene: TRBV7-9

CDR3nt: TGTGCCACCAGTGATTCCGGAACATTTCAAGAGACCCAGTACTTC
CDR3aa: CATSDSGTFQETQYF
j_gene: TRBJ2-5
d_gene: .
abundance: .
len: 15
v_gene: TRBV24-1

CDR3nt: TGTGCCAGCAGCCGTACAGGGGTCTATGATTCACCCCTCCACTTT
CDR3aa: CASSRTGVYDSPLHF
j_gene: TRBJ1-6
d_gene: TRBD1
abundance: .
len: 15
v_gene: TRBV27

CDR3nt: TGTGCCAGCAGTGAGGACCAGCGGCCCTACAATGAGCAGTTCTTC
CDR3aa: CASSEDQRPYNEQFF
j_gene: TRBJ2-1
d_gene: .
abundance: .
len: 15
v_gene: TRBV2

CDR3nt: TGTGCCAGCAGCCAAGGCGGGGGGCTGTACAATGAGCAGTTCTTC
CDR3aa: CASSQGGGLYNEQFF
j_gene: TRBJ2-1
d_gene: TRBD2
abundance: .
len: 15
v_gene: TRBV3-1/TRBV3-2

CDR3nt: TGTGCCAGCAGCCACGAACTAGGGTACACCGGGGAGCTGTTTTTT
CDR3aa: CASSHELGYTGELFF
j_gene: TRBJ2-2
d_gene: .
abundance: .
len: 15
v_gene: TRBV7-9

CDR3nt: TGTGCCAGCAGCTTTACGACAGGGACCTACGAGCAGTACTTC
CDR3aa: CASSFTTGTYEQYF
j_gene: TRBJ2-7
d_gene: TRBD1
abundance: .
len: 14
v_gene: TRBV7-2

CDR3nt: TGCGCCAGCAGCCCGGACAGCCACTACGAGCAGTACTTC
CDR3aa: CASSPDSHYEQYF
j_gene: TRBJ2-7
d_gene: .
abundance: .
len: 13
v_gene: TRBV23-1

CDR3nt: TGTGCCAGCAGCGGAGCGGGTTCACCCCTCCACTTT
CDR3aa: CASSGAGSPLHF
j_gene: TRBJ1-6
d_gene: .
abundance: .
len: 12
v_gene: TRBV12-3/TRBV12-4

CDR3nt: TGTGCCAGCAGCTCAGACTTACAAGAGACCCAGTACTTC
CDR3aa: CASSSDLQETQYF
j_gene: TRBJ2-5
d_gene: .
abundance: few
len: 13
v_gene: TRBV5-6

CDR3nt: TGTGCCAGCAGCTTAGTAGCCAGGGTGTCGGGAAACACCATATATTTT
CDR3aa: CASSLVARVSGNTIYF
j_gene: TRBJ1-3
d_gene: .
abundance: .
len: 16
v_gene: TRBV7-8

CDR3nt: TGTGCCAGCAGCCAAACCCTCCCGGGAAACACCATATATTTT
CDR3aa: CASSQTLPGNTIYF
j_gene: TRBJ1-3
d_gene: .
abundance: .
len: 14
v_gene: TRBV4-2

CDR3nt: TGCGCCAGCAGCCAAGACCCCATAATGAACACTGAAGCTTTCTTT
CDR3aa: CASSQDPIMNTEAFF
j_gene: TRBJ1-1
d_gene: .
abundance: .
len: 15
v_gene: TRBV4-1

CDR3nt: TGTGCCAGCAGCAGCCTACGGGCCTGGGGGGGGTACCAAGAGACCCAGTACTTC
CDR3aa: CASSSLRAWGGYQETQYF
j_gene: TRBJ2-5
d_gene: TRBD2
abundance: .
len: 18
v_gene: TRBV11-2

CDR3nt: TGTGCCAGCAGCGGGACAGGGCGGGAGACCCAGTACTTC
CDR3aa: CASSGTGRETQYF
j_gene: TRBJ2-5
d_gene: TRBD1
abundance: .
len: 13
v_gene: TRBV9

CDR3nt: TGTGCCAGCAGCTTCGCATCCCGGACATCCACGGGGAACACTGAAGCTTTCTTT
CDR3aa: CASSFASRTSTGNTEAFF
j_gene: TRBJ1-1
d_gene: .
abundance: .
len: 18
v_gene: TRBV7-9

CDR3nt: TGTGCCAGCAGTTACTCGGGAGGGGAAGCGACCGGGGAGCTGTTTTTT
CDR3aa: CASSYSGGEATGELFF
j_gene: TRBJ2-2
d_gene: TRBD2
abundance: once
len: 16
v_gene: TRBV6-5

CDR3nt: TGCGCCAGCAGTTTCAATCAGGGGGCGCTTGGCTATGGCTACACCTTC
CDR3aa: CASSFNQGALGYGYTF
j_gene: TRBJ1-2
d_gene: TRBD1
abundance: .
len: 16
v_gene: TRBV5-1

CDR3nt: TGTGCCAGCAGTCTAGGGGGAGGCTCGAAGACCCAGTACTTC
CDR3aa: CASSLGGGSKTQYF
j_gene: TRBJ2-5
d_gene: .
abundance: once
len: 14
v_gene: TRBV14

CDR3nt: TGTGCCAGCAGCCTGCCCGCTGGGCGGGGCTCCTACAATGAGCAGTTCTTC
CDR3aa: CASSLPAGRGSYNEQFF
j_gene: TRBJ2-1
d_gene: .
abundance: .
len: 17
v_gene: TRBV7-9

CDR3nt: TGTGCCAGCAGCTCGCCGGGACACGAGCAGTACTTC
CDR3aa: CASSSPGHEQYF
j_gene: TRBJ2-7
d_gene: .
abundance: few
len: 12
v_gene: TRBV5-6

CDR3nt: TGTGCCACTAAGGACAGGAGGATTGAAGTTGACTACACCTTC
CDR3aa: CATKDRRIEVDYTF
j_gene: TRBJ1-2
d_gene: TRBD1
abundance: .
len: 14
v_gene: TRBV19

CDR3nt: TGCGCCAGCAGCCCCCTAGGGACAGGCGATAATCAGCCCCAGCATTTT
CDR3aa: CASSPLGTGDNQPQHF
j_gene: TRBJ1-5
d_gene: TRBD1
abundance: .
len: 16
v_gene: TRBV5-1

CDR3nt: TGCGCCAGCAGCTTTGAAGGGACAGGGGGCCTATCGGGTAACACTGAAGCTTTCTTT
CDR3aa: CASSFEGTGGLSGNTEAFF
j_gene: TRBJ1-1
d_gene: TRBD1
abundance: .
len: 19
v_gene: TRBV4-1

CDR3nt: TGTGCCAGCAGTTTAAGGAGGGAGGGCTTCGGCTACACCTTC
CDR3aa: CASSLRREGFGYTF
j_gene: TRBJ1-2
d_gene: .
abundance: .
len: 14
v_gene: TRBV28

CDR3nt: TGTGCCAGCAGCTTGGGAGGGTATAGCAATCAGCCCCAGCATTTT
CDR3aa: CASSLGGYSNQPQHF
j_gene: TRBJ1-5
d_gene: .
abundance: .
len: 15
v_gene: TRBV5-6

CDR3nt: TGTGCCAGTACGGGACAGGGGGAGCCTTATAGCAATCAGCCCCAGCATTTT
CDR3aa: CASTGQGEPYSNQPQHF
j_gene: TRBJ1-5
d_gene: TRBD1
abundance: .
len: 17
v_gene: TRBV19

CDR3nt: TGTGCCAGCAGGGGGACTGGAAACACCATATATTTT
CDR3aa: CASRGTGNTIYF
j_gene: TRBJ1-3
d_gene: .
abundance: .
len: 12
v_gene: TRBV12-3/TRBV12-4

CDR3nt: TGTGCCAGTTCTACAGATTTGAACACTGAAGCTTTCTTT
CDR3aa: CASSTDLNTEAFF
j_gene: TRBJ1-1
d_gene: .
abundance: .
len: 13
v_gene: TRBV18

CDR3nt: TGTGCCAGCAGTTCTTACCCCGGGACAGGGGACACTGAAGCTTTCTTT
CDR3aa: CASSSYPGTGDTEAFF
j_gene: TRBJ1-1
d_gene: TRBD1
abundance: .
len: 16
v_gene: TRBV5-4

CDR3nt: TGTGCCAGCAGCGTAGCAGGGACAGGGAGAAACGAGCAGTACTTC
CDR3aa: CASSVAGTGRNEQYF
j_gene: TRBJ2-7
d_gene: TRBD1
abundance: .
len: 15
v_gene: TRBV9

CDR3nt: TGTGCCTGGAGTGTACGGGGGAGGGGCTACGAGCAGTACTTC
CDR3aa: CAWSVRGRGYEQYF
j_gene: TRBJ2-7
d_gene: TRBD2
abundance: few
len: 14
v_gene: TRBV30

CDR3nt: TGTGCCAGCAGTTTACATACCCGGGGGCGTGTGGTGAACACTGAAGCTTTCTTT
CDR3aa: CASSLHTRGRVVNTEAFF
j_gene: TRBJ1-1
d_gene: .
abundance: .
len: 18
v_gene: TRBV28

CDR3nt: TGCAGCGTTGAAGATCCGGGACAGGGCTACACCTTC
CDR3aa: CSVEDPGQGYTF
j_gene: TRBJ1-2
d_gene: TRBD1
abundance: .
len: 12
v_gene: TRBV29-1

CDR3nt: TGTGCCAGTAGTATTGTTGACTCCTACGAGCAGTACTTC
CDR3aa: CASSIVDSYEQYF
j_gene: TRBJ2-7
d_gene: .
abundance: few
len: 13
v_gene: TRBV19

CDR3nt: TGTGCCAGCAGCGTAGAAGACAACTACAATGAGCAGTTCTTC
CDR3aa: CASSVEDNYNEQFF
j_gene: TRBJ2-1
d_gene: .
abundance: .
len: 14
v_gene: TRBV9

CDR3nt: TGCGCCAGCAGCTATGACAGGGGCACAGATACGCAGTATTTT
CDR3aa: CASSYDRGTDTQYF
j_gene: TRBJ2-3
d_gene: TRBD1
abundance: .
len: 14
v_gene: TRBV5-1

CDR3nt: TGTGCCAGCAGCTTAGACGCGGGGCCCTACAATGAGCAGTTCTTC
CDR3aa: CASSLDAGPYNEQFF
j_gene: TRBJ2-1
d_gene: .
abundance: .
len: 15
v_gene: TRBV7-9

CDR3nt: TGCGCCAGCAGCACCGGACTAGCGGGAGGGGATGAGCAGTTCTTC
CDR3aa: CASSTGLAGGDEQFF
j_gene: TRBJ2-1
d_gene: TRBD2
abundance: .
len: 15
v_gene: TRBV5-1

CDR3nt: TGCAGCGTACAAGTCAGGGTCGATCAGCCCCAGCATTTT
CDR3aa: CSVQVRVDQPQHF
j_gene: TRBJ1-5
d_gene: .
abundance: .
len: 13
v_gene: TRBV29-1

CDR3nt: TGTGCCAGCAGCCAAGATAAGGGGTATGGCTACACCTTC
CDR3aa: CASSQDKGYGYTF
j_gene: TRBJ1-2
d_gene: .
abundance: .
len: 13
v_gene: TRBV3-1/TRBV3-2

CDR3nt: TGTGCCAGCACTTCAGGTCCAGGAACGCAGTATTTT
CDR3aa: CASTSGPGTQYF
j_gene: TRBJ2-3
d_gene: .
abundance: once
len: 12
v_gene: TRBV6-5

CDR3nt: TGTGCCAGCAGCCCCCCGGGGGGGATCACCGGGGAGCTGTTTTTT
CDR3aa: CASSPPGGITGELFF
j_gene: TRBJ2-2
d_gene: TRBD2
abundance: once
len: 15
v_gene: TRBV7-3

CDR3nt: TGTGCCAGCAGCCAAGACCCCGGGGGGAGAGTTAATGAAAAACTGTTTTTT
CDR3aa: CASSQDPGGRVNEKLFF
j_gene: TRBJ1-4
d_gene: .
abundance: .
len: 17
v_gene: TRBV14

CDR3nt: TGTGCCAGCAGCCCGCCGGGATTCTACGAGCAGTACTTC
CDR3aa: CASSPPGFYEQYF
j_gene: TRBJ2-7
d_gene: .
abundance: .
len: 13
v_gene: TRBV7-9

CDR3nt: TGTGCCAGCTCACCACTCTCGGGGGCTGGAAACACCATATATTTT
CDR3aa: CASSPLSGAGNTIYF
j_gene: TRBJ1-3
d_gene: .
abundance: .
len: 15
v_gene: TRBV18

CDR3nt: TGTGCCAGCAGTTTACCCCCCCCGATTGAGCAGTACTTC
CDR3aa: CASSLPPPIEQYF
j_gene: TRBJ2-7
d_gene: .
abundance: .
len: 13
v_gene: TRBV12-3/TRBV12-4

CDR3nt: TGTGCCAGCAGCTTACTGACAACCGGGGATTCACCCCTCCACTTT
CDR3aa: CASSLLTTGDSPLHF
j_gene: TRBJ1-6
d_gene: .
abundance: few
len: 15
v_gene: TRBV13

CDR3nt: TGTGCCAGCAAAGAGTCAGGGACGGGCACTGAAGCTTTCTTT
CDR3aa: CASKESGTGTEAFF
j_gene: TRBJ1-1
d_gene: .
abundance: .
len: 14
v_gene: TRBV6-5

CDR3nt: TGCGCCAGCAGTAGAGGGAGCGGGAGGGCCGACGAGCAGTACTTC
CDR3aa: CASSRGSGRADEQYF
j_gene: TRBJ2-7
d_gene: TRBD2
abundance: once
len: 15
v_gene: TRBV5-1

CDR3nt: TGTGCCAGCAGCTTGAATTCGGGGGGCAGGGAGACCCAGTACTTC
CDR3aa: CASSLNSGGRETQYF
j_gene: TRBJ2-5
d_gene: .
abundance: once
len: 15
v_gene: TRBV5-4

CDR3nt: TGTGCCAGCAGTGTAGCCACGAGGGGACAGGCGATCTACGAGCAGTACTTC
CDR3aa: CASSVATRGQAIYEQYF
j_gene: TRBJ2-7
d_gene: TRBD1
abundance: .
len: 17
v_gene: TRBV25-1

CDR3nt: TGTGCCAGCAGTTTTAGTTGGGCGGGGGACCCAGCCAAAAACATTCAGTACTTC
CDR3aa: CASSFSWAGDPAKNIQYF
j_gene: TRBJ2-4
d_gene: TRBD2
abundance: .
len: 18
v_gene: TRBV27

CDR3nt: TGCAGCGTTGTGGCGAACACTGAAGCTTTCTTT
CDR3aa: CSVVANTEAFF
j_gene: TRBJ1-1
d_gene: .
abundance: .
len: 11
v_gene: TRBV29-1

CDR3nt: TGTGCCAGCAGCGTTGGACTAGCGGGAGCGGCCCCCTACGAGCAGTACTTC
CDR3aa: CASSVGLAGAAPYEQYF
j_gene: TRBJ2-7
d_gene: TRBD2
abundance: .
len: 17
v_gene: TRBV11-2